The 29 T cell receptor beta chains in this list originate from one sample, sequenced in a study of CD8+ T cells in alopecia areata. Noted treatment: oral pan-JAK inhibitor, 5-10 mg twice daily. cDNA serving as the sequencing template came from extracted, reverse transcribed RNA. Method: immunoSEQ multiplex PCR; TCRdb's copy keeps in-frame clones and lacks some. The sample includes around 120,000 clones, roughly 58% of them seen just once. The sample was CD8+ T cells sorted from blood, taken at week 4, from a patient treated with tofacitinib. The source of these receptors is a human donor with alopecia areata.

This clone was seen a single time. The V and J genes are TRBV30 and TRBJ1-1; D is ambiguous. The V end lost 3 bases, the J end lost 0 bases, and 5 bases lay between the germline ends. The CDR3 loop spans 12 amino acids. CDR1 GTSNPN and CDR2 SVGIG come from the germline V gene (reference sequence). In DNA form, the CDR3 reads TGTGCCTGGAGCCAAGTGAACACTGAAGCTTTCTTT. Translating gives CAWSQVNTEAFF.

V and J are TRBV2 and TRBJ2-5; D possibly uses TRBD1 or TRBD2 (5 bases each). The CDR3 contains 16 residues. V was shortened by 6 bases and J by 1 base, with 18 bases between the two germline ends. Germline loops: CDR1 SNHLY, CDR2 FYNNEI. The CDR3 region is CASSGHTGTGQETQYF. The CDR3 coding sequence is TGTGCCAGCAGCGGGCACACCGGGACCGGCCAAGAGACCCAGTACTTC.

The V gene is TRBV30, the J gene TRBJ2-3; D unclear. CDR3 length: 19 amino acids. With 5 bases removed from V and 4 bases from J, the gap between germline ends came to 31 bases. The germline CDR1 and CDR2 sequences are GTSNPN and SVGIG (reference sequence). The CDR3 DNA reads TGTGCCTGGGGCGGCATTCATACAATTGTGCCGGCTCCGTCAGATACGCAGTATTTT. It codes for CAWGGIHTIVPAPSDTQYF.

This chain connects TRBV11-2 to TRBJ2-1, with D unresolved. The V gene lost 0 bases and the J gene lost 3 bases, with 3 bases spanning the gap. The CDR3 extends over 13 amino acids. Germline CDR1 and CDR2: SGHAT and FQNNGV. CDR3: CASSLEDYNEQFF. The CDR3 coding sequence is TGTGCCAGCAGCTTAGAGGACTACAATGAGCAGTTCTTC.

The chain has TRBV27 and TRBJ2-2; D is undetermined. This CDR3 spans 13 amino acids. Looked up from germline, CDR1 is MNHEY and CDR2 is SMNVEV (reference sequence). Trimming cost V 1 base and J 4 bases, with 4 bases left between them. CDR3 in DNA: TGTGCCAGCAGTTTATATCCCACCGGGGAGCTGTTTTTT. Protein product: CASSLYPTGELFF.

CDR3 sequence reads: CASSEGGAYGYTF. CDR3 nucleotides: TGTGCCAGTAGTGAAGGGGGCGCGTATGGCTACACCTTC. The chain is built from TRBV19 and TRBJ1-2, with 7 bases lining up with TRBD1. CDR1 is LNHDA and CDR2 is SQIVND in the germline V gene (reference sequence). J was trimmed by 5 bases and V by 5 bases; bases with no gene match: 5. The CDR3 runs 13 residues.

The V call is TRBV7-9, the J call TRBJ1-1; unclear D gene. This CDR3 comprises 11 residues. Per germline, CDR1 SEHNR and CDR2 FQNEAQ (reference sequence). Trimming removed 1 base from V and 5 bases from J, with 2 bases in between. As DNA, the CDR3 is TGTGCCAGCAGCTTAGTGACTGAAGCTTTCTTT. This translates into CASSLVTEAFF.

The chain is built from TRBV14 and TRBJ2-2; 8 positions match TRBD2. The CDR3 sequence is 14 residues long. From germline, CDR1 is SGHDN and CDR2 FVKESK. Germline trimming cut 2 bases from V and 4 bases from J; bases unmatched to any gene: 0. CDR3 protein: CASSQLAGTGELFF. CDR3 nucleotide sequence: TGTGCCAGCAGCCAACTAGCGGGCACCGGGGAGCTGTTTTTT.

This chain joins TRBV27 and TRBJ2-7; possibly TRBD2 for D (8 bases). V lost 1 base, J lost 0 bases, and 19 bases lay in between. This CDR3 has 18 amino acids. The V gene's germline CDR1 is MNHEY and CDR2 SMNVEV (reference sequence). In nucleotides, the CDR3 is TGTGCCAGCAGTTTATTCGGGAGGGACAGATTTATCTCCTACGAGCAGTACTTC. Translating it yields CASSLFGRDRFISYEQYF.

The chain employs TRBV28 and TRBJ1-2, with D possibly TRBD1 on 5 matching bases. Trimming took off 3 bases at V and 4 bases at J, with 15 bases between the two ends. This CDR3 has 15 residues. The V gene's germline CDR1 is MDHEN and CDR2 SYDVKM. The CDR3 region has the DNA TGTGCCAGCAGTTTCGCCAATTATGGGGCCTATGGCTACACCTTC. It translates to CASSFANYGAYGYTF.

The genes are TRBV29-1 and TRBJ2-1; 7 positions agree with TRBD1. The junction had 6 bases not matched to a gene; V was cut back by 1 base and J by 9 bases. This CDR3 has 13 residues. The germline gives CDR1 SQVTM, CDR2 ANQGSEA. CDR3 in amino acids: CSVEGEQGFEQFF. DNA of the CDR3: TGCAGCGTTGAAGGTGAACAGGGGTTTGAGCAGTTCTTC.

The chain is built from TRBV30 and TRBJ1-1; D is undetermined. V lost 3 bases, J lost 5 bases, and 13 bases lay in between. The CDR3 contains 13 residues. Per germline, CDR1 GTSNPN and CDR2 SVGIG (reference sequence). As DNA, the CDR3 is TGTGCCTGGAGCCAGGAGTCGGGAACTGAAGCTTTCTTT. This codes for CAWSQESGTEAFF.

The genes are TRBV27 and TRBJ2-2; 7 nucleotides line up with TRBD2. The CDR3 has 13 amino acids. Germline-derived CDR1 and CDR2 are MNHEY and SMNVEV (reference sequence). Unmatched junction bases numbered 5, after V lost 4 bases and J lost 9 bases. The CDR3 here is CASSSIAGRELFF. CDR3 coding DNA: TGTGCCAGCAGTTCCATAGCGGGCCGGGAGCTGTTTTTT.

This clone was observed a few times. The V and J genes are TRBV30 and TRBJ2-7, with D uncertain. Looked up from germline, CDR1 is GTSNPN and CDR2 is SVGIG (reference sequence). Trimming pared 4 bases from V and 0 bases from J, leaving 13 bases between. The CDR3 extends over 14 amino acids. The CDR3 DNA sequence: TGTGCCTGGATCGGTGACGGAAGCTCCTACGAGCAGTACTTC. This gives the protein CAWIGDGSSYEQYF.

As concerns this clone: An end of the junction differs from the germline gene, which may be a read error. The chain combines TRBV13 with TRBJ1-5; TRBD1 is a possible D gene (6 bases). Germline lookup yields CDR1 PRHDT and CDR2 FYEKMQ (reference sequence). This CDR3 spans 15 amino acids. The CDR3 sequence: CASSLGHREVQPQHF. The CDR3, as DNA: TGTGCCAGCAGCCTAGGCCACAGGGAAGTACAGCCCCAGCATTTT.

This clone appeared a few times. This chain connects TRBV29-1 to TRBJ2-7, with D unresolved. Germline lookup yields CDR1 SQVTM and CDR2 ANQGSEA. Trimming removed 2 bases from V and 3 bases from J, with 8 bases in between. This CDR3 contains 12 residues. As DNA, the CDR3 is TGCAGCGTTGAAATGGGGAACTACGAGCAGTACTTC. Translation gives CSVEMGNYEQYF.

The V gene is TRBV29-1, the J gene TRBJ2-2; 9 positions agree with TRBD2. There are 16 residues in the CDR3. Per germline, CDR1 SQVTM and CDR2 ANQGSEA. Trimming took 0 bases from V and 2 from J; bases not matched to a gene: 4. DNA for the CDR3: TGCAGCGTTGAAGAACGGCTAGCGGGAAACACCGGGGAGCTGTTTTTT. This gives the protein CSVEERLAGNTGELFF.

A remark on this clone: A far larger clone lies a single base away; this is likely a read error. The chain joins TRBV5-6 to TRBJ2-2; the D is unclear. Trimming removed 4 bases at V and 2 bases at J, with 3 bases between. CDR1 is SGHDT and CDR2 is YYEEEE in the germline V gene. The CDR3 length is 12 residues. For the CDR3, the DNA is TGTGCCAGCAGCAAAAACACCGGGGAGCTGTTTTTT. Translation gives CASSKNTGELFF.

J is TRBJ1-2 and V is TRBV2; 11 bases are shared with TRBD1. This CDR3 is built from 14 residues. V dropped 7 bases and J dropped 6; count of bases not matched to a gene: 7. CDR1 is SNHLY, CDR2 FYNNEI, per germline. CDR3 DNA: TGTGCCAGCACCCGTGGACAGGGGGCCCATGGCTACACCTTC. Translating it yields CASTRGQGAHGYTF.

The chain has TRBV4-3 and TRBJ2-7; D uncertain. Looked up from germline, CDR1 is LGHNA and CDR2 is YSLEER. The CDR3 has 15 residues. Trimming cost V 0 bases and J 3 bases, with 12 bases left between them. Here the CDR3 reads CASSQEGGPDYEQYF. The CDR3 DNA sequence: TGCGCCAGCAGCCAAGAGGGCGGCCCGGACTACGAGCAGTACTTC.

The CDR3 reads CASSHQGTNSANYGYTF. DNA for the CDR3: TGCGCCAGCAGTCACCAGGGGACCAATTCCGCTAACTATGGCTACACCTTC. This rearrangement joins TRBV23-1 to TRBJ1-2; TRBD1 might be the D (6 bases). TRBV23-1 is an ORF for which the function is uncertain. V lost 3 bases, J lost 0 bases, and 17 bases lay in between. This CDR3 has 17 amino acids.

This clone appeared a few times. This CDR3 is CASSESGGEETQYF. The CDR3, as DNA: TGTGCCAGCAGCGAAAGTGGGGGGGAAGAGACCCAGTACTTC. The rearrangement joins TRBV7-9 to TRBJ2-5, with 7 bases that match TRBD2. V shed 5 bases and J 3 bases; nucleotides not matched to a gene: 6. CDR1 and CDR2 from the germline V gene are SEHNR and FQNEAQ (reference sequence). CDR3 length equals 14 residues.

The CDR3 reads CASSALTVGTEAFF. DNA of the CDR3: TGTGCCAGCAGTGCCCTGACAGTAGGAACTGAAGCTTTCTTT. This chain links TRBV6-5 with TRBJ1-1, with D maybe TRBD1 (5 bases). The V and J ends lost 5 bases and 5 bases respectively, with 15 bases between them. CDR3 length equals 14 residues. Germline CDR1 reads MNHEY; CDR2 reads SVGAGI.

The rearrangement links TRBV5-1 to TRBJ1-1, with 10 bases aligning to TRBD1. Germline lookup yields CDR1 SGHRS and CDR2 YFSETQ. CDR3 size: 16 residues. Losses at the gene ends were 3 bases for V and 1 base for J; bases not matched to a gene: 6. The CDR3 DNA is TGCGCCAGCAGCTCTCACCGGGACAGGGGGAACACTGAAGCTTTCTTT. Its protein is CASSSHRDRGNTEAFF.

This clone has just a few counts. The chain recombines TRBV29-1 with TRBJ2-5, with 7 bases that match TRBD2. CDR1 is SQVTM and CDR2 is ANQGSEA in the germline V gene. The CDR3 covers 12 residues. V lost 7 bases and J lost 3; bases outside the gene matches: 5. The CDR3 DNA is TGCAGCGCTACGGGACTAAAAGAGACCCAGTACTTC. This translates into CSATGLKETQYF. The whole variable domain, filled in from reference TRBV29-1 and TRBJ2-5, reads SAVISQKPSRDICQRGTSLTIQCQVDSQVTMMFWYRQQPGQSLTLIATANQGSEATYESGFVIDKFPISRPNLTFSTLTVSNMSPEDSSIYLCSATGLKETQYFGPGTRLLVL.

This clone has more than one count but fewer than ten. The chain links TRBV29-1 to TRBJ2-1; D not certain. The CDR3 is made up of 12 amino acids. V lost 1 base, J lost 5 bases, and 6 bases lay in between. Per germline, CDR1 SQVTM and CDR2 ANQGSEA. CDR3 protein: CSVEATDNEQFF. DNA of the CDR3: TGCAGCGTTGAAGCGACCGACAATGAGCAGTTCTTC.

V gene TRBV27 combines with J gene TRBJ1-5; D uncertain. With 3 bases removed from V and 0 bases from J, the gap between germline ends came to 9 bases. The CDR3 is 15 residues long. Per germline, CDR1 MNHEY and CDR2 SMNVEV (reference sequence). This chain's CDR3 is CASSFGPYSNQPQHF. In DNA, the CDR3 is TGTGCCAGCAGTTTTGGACCCTATAGCAATCAGCCCCAGCATTTT.

This chain connects TRBV6-5 to TRBJ2-3; TRBD1 is a possible D gene (5 bases). Germline CDR1 is MNHEY and CDR2 is SVGAGI. With 4 bases removed from V and 3 bases from J, the gap between germline ends came to 14 bases. The CDR3 covers 15 residues. CDR3 amino acids: CASSSYQGSTDTQYF. The DNA of the CDR3 is TGTGCCAGCAGTTCCTACCAGGGCTCGACAGATACGCAGTATTTT.

This sequence joins TRBV11-2 and TRBJ1-4; possible D gene TRBD1, 5 bases. Germline V CDR1 and CDR2: SGHAT, FQNNGV. There are 14 residues in the CDR3. Trimming took off 5 bases at V and 0 bases at J, with 7 bases between the two ends. Here the CDR3 DNA reads TGTGCCAGCAGCCCACAGGCAACTAATGAAAAACTGTTTTTT. Its translation is CASSPQATNEKLFF.